These 2 T cell receptor beta chains were sequenced from one sample in a study of blood T cell repertoires in COVID-19. Sequenced by immunoSEQ multiplex PCR; TCRdb stores in-frame clones only, minus some. Of around 100,000 clones in the sample, over 80% were seen once. What was sequenced was peripheral blood. The source of these receptors is a man in his forties or fifties with active or convalescent COVID-19.

The genes are TRBV29-1 and TRBJ1-2; D might be TRBD1 (5 bases). V was clipped by 0 bases and J by 7 bases, with 21 bases between them. The length of the CDR3 is 16 residues. CDR1 and CDR2 (germline): SQVTM, ANQGSEA. The CDR3 coding sequence is TGCAGCGTTGAAGATGCTAACACCTTTCAGGGAGGTGGCTACACCTTC. This sequence encodes CSVEDANTFQGGGYTF.

The rearrangement uses TRBV6-5 and TRBJ1-1; no reliable D call. Trimming left V 3 bases short and J 7 bases short, with 15 bases between. Germline loops: CDR1 MNHEY, CDR2 SVGAGI. The CDR3 has 14 residues. As DNA, the CDR3 is TGTGCCAGCAGTTATAGAGTCCCGGGATTTGAAGCTTTCTTT. It encodes CASSYRVPGFEAFF.